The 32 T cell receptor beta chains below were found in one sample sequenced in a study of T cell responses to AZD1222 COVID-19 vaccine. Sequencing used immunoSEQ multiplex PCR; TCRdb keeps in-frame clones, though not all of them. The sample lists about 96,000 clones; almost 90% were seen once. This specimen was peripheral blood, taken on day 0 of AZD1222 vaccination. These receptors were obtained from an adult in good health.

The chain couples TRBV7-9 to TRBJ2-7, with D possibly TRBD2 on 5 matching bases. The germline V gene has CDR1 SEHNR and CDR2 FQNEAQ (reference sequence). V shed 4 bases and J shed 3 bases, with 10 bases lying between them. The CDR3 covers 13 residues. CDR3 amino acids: CASSSSGNYEQYF. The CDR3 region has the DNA TGTGCCAGCAGCTCATCGGGGAACTACGAGCAGTACTTC.

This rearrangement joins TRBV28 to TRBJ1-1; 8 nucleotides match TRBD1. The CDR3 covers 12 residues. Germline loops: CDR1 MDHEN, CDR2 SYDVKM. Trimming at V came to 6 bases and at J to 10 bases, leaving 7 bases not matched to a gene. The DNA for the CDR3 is TGTGCCAGCAGCCAAATGACAGGGGCAGCTTTCTTT. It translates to CASSQMTGAAFF.

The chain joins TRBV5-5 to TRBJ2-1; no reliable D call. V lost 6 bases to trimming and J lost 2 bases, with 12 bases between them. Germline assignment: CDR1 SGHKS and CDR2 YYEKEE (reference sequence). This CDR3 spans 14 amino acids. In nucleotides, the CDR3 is TGTGCCAGCACACTTCTAGAGCCCTACAATGAGCAGTTCTTC. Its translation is CASTLLEPYNEQFF.

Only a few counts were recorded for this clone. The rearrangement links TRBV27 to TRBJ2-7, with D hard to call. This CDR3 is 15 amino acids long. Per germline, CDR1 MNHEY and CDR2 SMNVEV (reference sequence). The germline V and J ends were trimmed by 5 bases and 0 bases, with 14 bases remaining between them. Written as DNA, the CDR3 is TGTGCCAGCAGTCTACCCTGGGATACCTCCTACGAGCAGTACTTC. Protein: CASSLPWDTSYEQYF.

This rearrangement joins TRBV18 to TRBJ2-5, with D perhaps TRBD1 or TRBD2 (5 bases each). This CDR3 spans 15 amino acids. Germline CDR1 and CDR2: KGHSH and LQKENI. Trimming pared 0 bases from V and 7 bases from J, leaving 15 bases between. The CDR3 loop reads CASSPPFQGEGTQYF. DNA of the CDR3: TGTGCCAGCTCACCACCGTTTCAGGGTGAGGGGACCCAGTACTTC. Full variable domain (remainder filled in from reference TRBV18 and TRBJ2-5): NAGVMQNPRHLVRRRGQEARLRCSPMKGHSHVYWYRQLPEEGLKFMVYLQKENIIDESGMPKERFSAEFPKEGPSILRIQQVVRGDSAAYFCASSPPFQGEGTQYFGPGTRLLVL.

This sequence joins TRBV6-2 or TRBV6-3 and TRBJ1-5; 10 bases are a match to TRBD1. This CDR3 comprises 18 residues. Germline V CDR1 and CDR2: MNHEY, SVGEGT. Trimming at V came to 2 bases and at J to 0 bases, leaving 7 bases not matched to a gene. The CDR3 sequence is CASSYAGQGVYSNQPQHF. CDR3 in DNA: TGTGCCAGCAGTTACGCCGGACAGGGGGTATATAGCAATCAGCCCCAGCATTTT.

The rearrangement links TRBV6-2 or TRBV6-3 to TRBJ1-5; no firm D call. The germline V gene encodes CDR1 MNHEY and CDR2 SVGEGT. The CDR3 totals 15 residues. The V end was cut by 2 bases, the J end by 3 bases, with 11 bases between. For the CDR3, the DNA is TGTGCCAGCAGTTACCTGGGCAGCTCCAATCAGCCCCAGCATTTT. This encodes CASSYLGSSNQPQHF.

The CDR3 reads CSASDLRGPSYNEQFF. The CDR3 DNA reads as TGCAGTGCTAGTGACCTTCGCGGCCCCTCCTACAATGAGCAGTTCTTC. This sequence joins TRBV20-1 and TRBJ2-1; D not resolved. From germline, CDR1 is DFQATT and CDR2 SNEGSKA (reference sequence). V was shortened by 3 bases and J by 0 bases, with 15 bases between the two germline ends. The CDR3 has 16 residues.

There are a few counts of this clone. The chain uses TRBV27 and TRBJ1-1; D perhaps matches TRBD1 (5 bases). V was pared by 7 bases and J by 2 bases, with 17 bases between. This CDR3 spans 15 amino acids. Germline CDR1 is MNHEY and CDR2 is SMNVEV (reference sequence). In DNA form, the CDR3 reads TGTGCCAGCACCCTTGCGGGGGTGGGAAACACTGAAGCTTTCTTT. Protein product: CASTLAGVGNTEAFF.

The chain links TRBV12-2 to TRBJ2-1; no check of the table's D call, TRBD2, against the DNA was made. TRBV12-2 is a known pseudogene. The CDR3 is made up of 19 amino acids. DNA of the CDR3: TGTGCAAGTCGCTGGGGACTAGCGGGAGTCCCCACCTCCTACAATGAGCAGTTCTTC. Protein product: CASRWGLAGVPTSYNEQFF.

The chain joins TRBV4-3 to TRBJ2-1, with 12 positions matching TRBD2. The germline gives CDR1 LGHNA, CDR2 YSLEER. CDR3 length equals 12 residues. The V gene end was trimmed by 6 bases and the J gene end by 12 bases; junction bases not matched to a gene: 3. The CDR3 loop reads CASRGLAGVQFF. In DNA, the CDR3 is TGCGCCAGCAGGGGACTAGCGGGCGTGCAGTTCTTC.

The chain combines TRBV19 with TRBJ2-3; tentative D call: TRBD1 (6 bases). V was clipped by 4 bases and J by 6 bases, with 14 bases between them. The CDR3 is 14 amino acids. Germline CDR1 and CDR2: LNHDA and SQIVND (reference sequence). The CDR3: CASSTQGSRDTQYF. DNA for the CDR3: TGTGCCAGTAGTACACAGGGCTCGAGGGATACGCAGTATTTT. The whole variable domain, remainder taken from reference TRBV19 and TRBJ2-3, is DGGITQSPKYLFRKEGQNVTLSCEQNLNHDAMYWYRQDPGQGLRLIYYSQIVNDFQKGDIAEGYSVSREKKESFPLTVTSAQKNPTAFYLCASSTQGSRDTQYFGPGTRLTVL.

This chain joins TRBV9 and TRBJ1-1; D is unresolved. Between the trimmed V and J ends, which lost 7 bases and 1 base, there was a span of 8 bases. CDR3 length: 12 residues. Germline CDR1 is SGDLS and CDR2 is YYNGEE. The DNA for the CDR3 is TGTGCCAGCGGCCGGGGGAACACTGAAGCTTTCTTT. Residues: CASGRGNTEAFF.

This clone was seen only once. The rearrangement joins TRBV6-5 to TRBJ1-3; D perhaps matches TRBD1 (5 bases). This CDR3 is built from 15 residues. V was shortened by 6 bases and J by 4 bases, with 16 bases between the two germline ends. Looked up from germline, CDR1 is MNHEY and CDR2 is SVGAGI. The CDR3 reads CASRPRGMTGNTIYF. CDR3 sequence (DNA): TGTGCCAGCAGACCTAGGGGAATGACGGGAAACACCATATATTTT.

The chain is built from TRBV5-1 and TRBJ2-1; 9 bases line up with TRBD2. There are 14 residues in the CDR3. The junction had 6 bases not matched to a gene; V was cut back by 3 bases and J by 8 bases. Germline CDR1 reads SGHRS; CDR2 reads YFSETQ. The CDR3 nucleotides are TGCGCCAGCAGCTCGGGACTAGCCAGGGATGAGCAGTTCTTC. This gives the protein CASSSGLARDEQFF.

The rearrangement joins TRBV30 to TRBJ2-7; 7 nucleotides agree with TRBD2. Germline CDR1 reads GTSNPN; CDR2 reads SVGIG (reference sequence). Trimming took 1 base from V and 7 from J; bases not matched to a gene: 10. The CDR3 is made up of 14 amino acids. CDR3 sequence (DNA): TGTGCCTGGAGTGACGCGGGCAGGGAGGGGGAGCAGTACTTC. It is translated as CAWSDAGREGEQYF.

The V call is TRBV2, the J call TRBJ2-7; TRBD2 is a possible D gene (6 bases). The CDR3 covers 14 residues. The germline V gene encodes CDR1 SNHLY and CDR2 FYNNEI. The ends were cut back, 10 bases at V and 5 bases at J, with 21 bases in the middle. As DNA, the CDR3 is TGTGCCACAAGAGACCGCGGAGGGCACGACGAGCAGTACTTC. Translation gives CATRDRGGHDEQYF.

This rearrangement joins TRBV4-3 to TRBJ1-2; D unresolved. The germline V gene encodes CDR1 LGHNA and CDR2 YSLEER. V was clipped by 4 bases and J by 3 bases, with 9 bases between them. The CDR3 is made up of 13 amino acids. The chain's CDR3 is CASSPDGYYGYTF. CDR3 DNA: TGCGCCAGCAGCCCGGACGGATACTATGGCTACACCTTC.

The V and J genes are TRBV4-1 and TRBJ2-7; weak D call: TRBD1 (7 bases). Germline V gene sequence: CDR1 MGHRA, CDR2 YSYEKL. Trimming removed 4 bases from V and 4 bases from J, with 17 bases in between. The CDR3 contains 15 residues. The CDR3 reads CASSPQGEVGYEQYF. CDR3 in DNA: TGCGCCAGCAGCCCGCAGGGGGAGGTTGGGTACGAGCAGTACTTC.

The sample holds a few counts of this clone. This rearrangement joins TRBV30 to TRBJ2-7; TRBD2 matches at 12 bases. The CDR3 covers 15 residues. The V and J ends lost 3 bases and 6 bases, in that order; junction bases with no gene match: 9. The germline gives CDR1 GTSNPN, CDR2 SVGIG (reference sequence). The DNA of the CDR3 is TGTGCCTGGAGCCGGAAGGGACTAGCGGGCGCCGAGCAGTACTTC. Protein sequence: CAWSRKGLAGAEQYF. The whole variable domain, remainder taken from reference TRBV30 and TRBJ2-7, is SQTIHQWPATLVQPVGSPLSLECTVEGTSNPNLYWYRQAAGRGLQLLFYSVGIGQISSEVPQNLSASRPQDRQFILSSKKLLLSDSGFYLCAWSRKGLAGAEQYFGPGTRLTVT.

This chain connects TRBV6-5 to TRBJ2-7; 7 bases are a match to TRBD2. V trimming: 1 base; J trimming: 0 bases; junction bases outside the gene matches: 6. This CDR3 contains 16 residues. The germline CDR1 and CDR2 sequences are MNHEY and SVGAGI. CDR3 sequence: CASSYWGGGSSYEQYF. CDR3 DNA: TGTGCCAGCAGTTACTGGGGGGGAGGGAGCTCCTACGAGCAGTACTTC.

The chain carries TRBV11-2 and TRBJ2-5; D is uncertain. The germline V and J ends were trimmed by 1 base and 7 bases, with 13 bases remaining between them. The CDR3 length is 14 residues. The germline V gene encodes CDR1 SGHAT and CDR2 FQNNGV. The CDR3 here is CASSLVEVAGTQYF. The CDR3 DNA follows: TGTGCCAGCAGCTTAGTTGAGGTCGCAGGGACCCAGTACTTC. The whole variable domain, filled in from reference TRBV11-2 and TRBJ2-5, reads EAGVAQSPRYKIIEKRQSVAFWCNPISGHATLYWYQQILGQGPKLLIQFQNNGVVDDSQLPKDRFSAERLKGVDSTLKIQPAKLEDSAVYLCASSLVEVAGTQYFGPGTRLLVL.

CDR3 in DNA: TGTGCCAGCAGGGGGGGCCGGACTAGCGGATCTATCTACAATGAGCAGTTCTTC. Translated, it gives CASRGGRTSGSIYNEQFF. V and J are TRBV2 and TRBJ2-1, with 10 bases fitting TRBD2. CDR1 and CDR2 from the germline V gene are SNHLY and FYNNEI. J was trimmed by 3 bases and V by 6 bases; bases with no gene match: 14. There are 18 residues in the CDR3.

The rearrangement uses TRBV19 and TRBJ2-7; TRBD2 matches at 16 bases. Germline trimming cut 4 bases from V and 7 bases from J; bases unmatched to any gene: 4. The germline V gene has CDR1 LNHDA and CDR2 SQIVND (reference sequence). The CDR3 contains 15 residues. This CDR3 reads CASSTQGLAGGEQYF. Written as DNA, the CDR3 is TGTGCCAGTAGTACCCAGGGACTAGCGGGAGGGGAGCAGTACTTC.

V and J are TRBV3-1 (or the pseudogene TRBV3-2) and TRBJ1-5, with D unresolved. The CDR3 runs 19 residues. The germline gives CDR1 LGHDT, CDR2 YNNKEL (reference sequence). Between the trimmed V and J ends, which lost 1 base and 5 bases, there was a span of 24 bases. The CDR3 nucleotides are TGTGCCAGCAGCCAAGCCATAGGGTGCACGGACGATTGCCATCAGCCCCAGCATTTT. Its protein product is CASSQAIGCTDDCHQPQHF.

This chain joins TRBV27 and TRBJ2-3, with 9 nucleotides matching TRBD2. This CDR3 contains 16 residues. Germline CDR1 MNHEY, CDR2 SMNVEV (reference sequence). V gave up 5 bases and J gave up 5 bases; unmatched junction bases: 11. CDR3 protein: CASSTRREGRQDTQYF. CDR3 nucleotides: TGTGCCAGCAGTACCCGGCGGGAGGGCCGTCAAGATACGCAGTATTTT.

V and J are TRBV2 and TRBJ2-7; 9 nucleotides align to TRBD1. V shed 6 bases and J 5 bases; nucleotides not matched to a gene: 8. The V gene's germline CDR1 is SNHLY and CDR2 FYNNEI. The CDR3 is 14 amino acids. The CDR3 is CASRSGTGPHEQYF. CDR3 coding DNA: TGTGCCAGCAGGTCCGGGACAGGGCCTCACGAGCAGTACTTC.

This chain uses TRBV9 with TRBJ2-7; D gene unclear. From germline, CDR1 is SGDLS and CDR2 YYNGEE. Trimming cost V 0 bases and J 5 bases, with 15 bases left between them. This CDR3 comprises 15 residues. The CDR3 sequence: CASSVGADNLNEQYF. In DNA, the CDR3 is TGTGCCAGCAGCGTAGGGGCGGATAATTTGAACGAGCAGTACTTC. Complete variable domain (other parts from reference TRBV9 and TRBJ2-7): DSGVTQTPKHLITATGQRVTLRCSPRSGDLSVYWYQQSLDQGLQFLIQYYNGEERAKGNILERFSAQQFPDLHSELNLSSLELGDSALYFCASSVGADNLNEQYFGPGTRLTVT.

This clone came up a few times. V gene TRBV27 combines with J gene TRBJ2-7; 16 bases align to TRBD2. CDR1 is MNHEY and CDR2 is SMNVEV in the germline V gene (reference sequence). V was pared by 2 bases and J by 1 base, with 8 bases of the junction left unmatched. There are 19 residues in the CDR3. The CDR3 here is CASSLRGTSGRATSYEQYF. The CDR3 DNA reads TGTGCCAGCAGTTTAAGAGGGACTAGCGGGAGGGCCACTTCCTACGAGCAGTACTTC.

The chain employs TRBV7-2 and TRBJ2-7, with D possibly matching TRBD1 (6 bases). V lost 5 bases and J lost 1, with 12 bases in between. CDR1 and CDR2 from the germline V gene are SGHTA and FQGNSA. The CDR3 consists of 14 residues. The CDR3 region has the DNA TGTGCCAGCAGCCGGGACACCTATTCCTACGAGCAGTACTTC. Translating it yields CASSRDTYSYEQYF. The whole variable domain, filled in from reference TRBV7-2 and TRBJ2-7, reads GAGVSQSPSNKVTEKGKDVELRCDPISGHTALYWYRQSLGQGLEFLIYFQGNSAPDKSGLPSDRFSAERTGGSVSTLTIQRTQQEDSAVYLCASSRDTYSYEQYFGPGTRLTVT.

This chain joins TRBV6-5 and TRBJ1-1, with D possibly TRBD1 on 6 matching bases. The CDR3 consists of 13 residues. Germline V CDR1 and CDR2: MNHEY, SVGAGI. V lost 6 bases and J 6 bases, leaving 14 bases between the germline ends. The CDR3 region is CASSLGQFAEAFF. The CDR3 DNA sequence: TGTGCCAGCAGCCTCGGACAGTTCGCTGAAGCTTTCTTT.

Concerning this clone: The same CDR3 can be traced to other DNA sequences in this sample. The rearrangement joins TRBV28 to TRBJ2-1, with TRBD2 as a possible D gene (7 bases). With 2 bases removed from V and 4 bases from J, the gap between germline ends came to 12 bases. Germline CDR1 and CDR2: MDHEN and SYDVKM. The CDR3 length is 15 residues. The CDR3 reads CASSLREGGYNEQFF. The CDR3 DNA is TGTGCCAGCAGTTTAAGGGAGGGGGGTTACAATGAGCAGTTCTTC.